This TCR beta chain came from a study of human T cells and chemical hapten exposure. Overall study context: Small pooled library volume differences chiefly drove per-sample TCR yield variation.

TCRdb recomputed calls from the RACE reads with MiXCR, one row per CDR3 protein. Among 350,000 or so distinct CDR3 sequences listed, roughly 6.9% were seen once. This clonotype came up many times. Noted time point: patch test 1, 2 weeks after DPC sensitization. The treatment was: therapeutic diphenylcyclopropenone sensitization with weekly scalp DPC. The CDR3 covers 16 residues. V gave up 2 bases and J gave up 0 bases; unmatched junction bases: 2. Germline-derived CDR1 and CDR2 are SGHTA and FQGNSA. J is TRBJ1-5 and V is TRBV7-2, with TRBD1 matching 9 bases. This specimen consisted of whole blood, obtained in connection with sensitization to the hapten diphenylcyclopropenone (DPC). The TCR originated in a woman aged 18-29 years with alopecia areata. Some clones in this sample may be carry-over from other donors' samples. CDR3 sequence: CASSLTGGFSNQPQHF. CDR3 bases: TGTGCCAGCAGCTTAACAGGGGGCTTTAGCAATCAGCCCCAGCATTTT.